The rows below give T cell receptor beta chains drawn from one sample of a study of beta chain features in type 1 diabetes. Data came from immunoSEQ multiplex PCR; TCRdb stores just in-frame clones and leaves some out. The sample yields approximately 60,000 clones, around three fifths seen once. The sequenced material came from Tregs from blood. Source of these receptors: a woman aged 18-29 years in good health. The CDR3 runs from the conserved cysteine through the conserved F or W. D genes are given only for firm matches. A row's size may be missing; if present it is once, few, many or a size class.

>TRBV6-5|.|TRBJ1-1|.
TGTGCCAGCATTAACAGGTTAGGCACTGAAGCTTTCTTT
CASINRLGTEAFF
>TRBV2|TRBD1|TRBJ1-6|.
TGTGCCAGCAGTGAGGACAGGGGGGTCTCCAATTCACCCCTCCACTTT
CASSEDRGVSNSPLHF
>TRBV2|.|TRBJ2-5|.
TGTGCCAGCATGGGGATGGCGGCGGGAGAGACCCAGTACTTC
CASMGMAAGETQYF
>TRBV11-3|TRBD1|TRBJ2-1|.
TGTGCCAGCAGCCGGGACAGGGCCCGGGGTAATGAGCAGTTCTTC
CASSRDRARGNEQFF
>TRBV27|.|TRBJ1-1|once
TGTGCCAGCAGCTACCCCTCCCCGGGGGGGCGCCGGTCTGAAGCTTTCTTT
CASSYPSPGGRRSEAFF
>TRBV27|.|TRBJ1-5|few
TGTGCCAGCAGTAAATGGTCGGGGGGAAATAGCAATCAGCCCCAGCATTTT
CASSKWSGGNSNQPQHF
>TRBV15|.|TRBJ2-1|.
TGTGCCACCAGCAGAGACTGGAGCTCCTACAATGAGCAGTTCTTC
CATSRDWSSYNEQFF
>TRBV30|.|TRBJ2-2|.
TGTGCCTGGAGTGGAGGCGGGGAGCTGTTTTTT
CAWSGGGELFF
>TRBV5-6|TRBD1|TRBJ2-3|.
TGTGCCAGCAGCCCCGGGACAGGGGTTAGCACAGATACGCAGTATTTT
CASSPGTGVSTDTQYF
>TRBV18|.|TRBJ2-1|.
TGTGCCAGCTCACCACCGGGGGCTGCTGAGCAGTTCTTC
CASSPPGAAEQFF
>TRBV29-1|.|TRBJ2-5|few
TGCAGCGTTGGGTGGGAGGGGGTCTCCCAAGAGACCCAGTACTTC
CSVGWEGVSQETQYF
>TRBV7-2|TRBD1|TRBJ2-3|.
TGTGCCAGCAGCTCGCAGGGGGCAGATACGCAGTATTTT
CASSSQGADTQYF
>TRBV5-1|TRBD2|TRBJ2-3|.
TGCGCCAGCAGCGCCTCCCCGGGACTAGAAACAAGCAGAAGGTATTTT
CASSASPGLETSRRYF
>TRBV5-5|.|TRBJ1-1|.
TGTGCCAGCAGCCTGAGGAATTCGGTGAACACTGAAGCTTTCTTT
CASSLRNSVNTEAFF
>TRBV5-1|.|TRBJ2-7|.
TGCGCCAGCAGCTTAGGGGCTAGCTACGAGCAGTACTTC
CASSLGASYEQYF
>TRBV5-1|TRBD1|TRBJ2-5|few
TGCGCCAGCAGCCCGGGCTGGACAGGGGGCGAAGAGACCCAGTACTTC
CASSPGWTGGEETQYF
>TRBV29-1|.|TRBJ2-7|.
TGCAGCGTTGAAGACGGGACAACCTACGAGCAGTACTTC
CSVEDGTTYEQYF
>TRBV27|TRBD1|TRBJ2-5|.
TGTGCCAGCAGTAACGACAGGGGAGAGACCCAGTACTTC
CASSNDRGETQYF
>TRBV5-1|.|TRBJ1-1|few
TGCGCCAGCAGCTACGGACAGAACACTGAAGCTTTCTTT
CASSYGQNTEAFF
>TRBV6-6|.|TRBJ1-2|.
TGTGCCAGCAGACCCCCGGGGGGGTGGGCGAGAGGCTACACCTTC
CASRPPGGWARGYTF
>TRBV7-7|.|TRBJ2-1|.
TGTGCTAGCAGCCCGGCCTATAGCGCCCTCTACAATGAGCAGTTCTTC
CASSPAYSALYNEQFF
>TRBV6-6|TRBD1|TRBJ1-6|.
TGTGCCAGCAGTGTCACAGGGGAGGCACCCCTCCACTTT
CASSVTGEAPLHF
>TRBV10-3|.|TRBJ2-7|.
TGTGCCATCAGTGTAGACAGGCGGAGCTACGAGCAGTACTTC
CAISVDRRSYEQYF
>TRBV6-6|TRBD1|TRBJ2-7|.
TGTGCCAGCGGACGGACAGGGAAAGACGAGCAGTACTTC
CASGRTGKDEQYF
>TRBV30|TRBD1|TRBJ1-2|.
TGTGCCTGGAGTGGACAGGGGAACTATGGCTACACCTTC
CAWSGQGNYGYTF
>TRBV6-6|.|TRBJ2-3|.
TGTGCCAGCAGTTACTCGGGCCGGACAGATACGCAGTATTTT
CASSYSGRTDTQYF
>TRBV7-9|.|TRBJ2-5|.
TGTGCCAGCAGCTTAGGCCAGGGACAAGAGACCCAGTACTTC
CASSLGQGQETQYF
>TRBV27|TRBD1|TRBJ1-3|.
TGTGCCAGCAGGCCAGGGGGAGGTGGAAACACCATATATTTT
CASRPGGGGNTIYF
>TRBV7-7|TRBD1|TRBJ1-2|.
TGTGCTAGCAGCCCATGGCAGGGACAGGGGCACTATGGCTACACCTTC
CASSPWQGQGHYGYTF
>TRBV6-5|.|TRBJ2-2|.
TGTGCCAGCAGTTACACTAACACCGGGGAGCTGTTTTTT
CASSYTNTGELFF
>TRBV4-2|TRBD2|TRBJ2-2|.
TGTGCCAGCAGCCAATCAGCGGGGGGTCTGAACACCGGGGAGCTGTTTTTT
CASSQSAGGLNTGELFF
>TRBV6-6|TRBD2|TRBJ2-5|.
TGTGCCTCAAGGACTAGCGGGGAAGAGACCCAGTACTTC
CASRTSGEETQYF
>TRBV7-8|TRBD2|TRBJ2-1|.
TGTGCCAGCAACCCAGGGGAGGCTAGCGGGGGCTACAATGAGCAGTTCTTC
CASNPGEASGGYNEQFF
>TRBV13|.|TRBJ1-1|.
TGTGCCAGCAGCCTACTCCTGTCGAACACTGAAGCTTTCTTT
CASSLLLSNTEAFF
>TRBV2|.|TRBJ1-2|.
TGTGCCAGCAGTGACTTGCCAGGGGATGGCTACACCTTC
CASSDLPGDGYTF
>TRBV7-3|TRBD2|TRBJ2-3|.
TGTGCCAGCAGCCCTGGACTAGCGGGGCTCACAGATACGCAGTATTTT
CASSPGLAGLTDTQYF
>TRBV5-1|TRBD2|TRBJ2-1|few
TGCGCCAGCAGCTTGGGGGCTAGCGGGGGCTACAATGAGCAGTTCTTC
CASSLGASGGYNEQFF
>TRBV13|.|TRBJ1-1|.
TGTGCCAGCAGCTTCGGGAGTGAAGCTTTCTTT
CASSFGSEAFF
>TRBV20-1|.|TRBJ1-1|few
TGCAGTGCTCCTATACACACTGAAGCTTTCTTT
CSAPIHTEAFF
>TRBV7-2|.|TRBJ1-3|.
TGTGCCAGCAGCCGAGGCGGGGCTGGAAACACCATATATTTT
CASSRGGAGNTIYF
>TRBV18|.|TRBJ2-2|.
TGTGCCAGCTCACCTTTTGACAGGAAAAACACCGGGGAGCTGTTTTTT
CASSPFDRKNTGELFF
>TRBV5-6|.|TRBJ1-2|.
TGTGCCAGCAGCTCCCTTGTAATGGCGACAGTTGAGCATGGCTACACCTTC
CASSSLVMATVEHGYTF
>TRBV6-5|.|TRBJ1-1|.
TGTGCCAGCAGTTCAACTTACCGACAGTCCCGAGCTTTCTTT
CASSSTYRQSRAFF
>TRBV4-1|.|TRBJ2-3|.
TGCGCCAGCAGCCGTATGGAGTACACAGATACGCAGTATTTT
CASSRMEYTDTQYF
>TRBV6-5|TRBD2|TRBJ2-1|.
TGTGCCAGCAGTTACTCACTAGCGGGAGAAAATGAGCAGTTCTTC
CASSYSLAGENEQFF
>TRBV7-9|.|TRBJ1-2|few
TGTGCCAGCAGCTTAGCCTATGGCGAAGGGGCCTATGGCTACACCTTC
CASSLAYGEGAYGYTF
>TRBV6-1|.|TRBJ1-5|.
TGTGCGAGCATCCAGAGCGTCAATCAGCCCCAGCATTTT
CASIQSVNQPQHF
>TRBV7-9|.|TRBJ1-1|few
TGTGCCAGCAGCTTAGCGACGGGAGGAGCTTTCTTT
CASSLATGGAFF
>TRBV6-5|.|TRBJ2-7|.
TGTGCCAGCAGGATCCAGGGGCGTACCCACGAGCAGTACTTC
CASRIQGRTHEQYF
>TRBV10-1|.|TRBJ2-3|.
TGCGCCAGCAGTGAACAAGGCACAGATACGCAGTATTTT
CASSEQGTDTQYF
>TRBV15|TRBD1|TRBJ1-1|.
TGTGCCACCAGCAGAAACAGGGGGGGCACTGAAGCTTTCTTT
CATSRNRGGTEAFF
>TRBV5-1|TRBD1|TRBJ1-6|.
TGCGCCAGCAACGGCGGGACAGGGGATTCACCCCTCCACTTT
CASNGGTGDSPLHF